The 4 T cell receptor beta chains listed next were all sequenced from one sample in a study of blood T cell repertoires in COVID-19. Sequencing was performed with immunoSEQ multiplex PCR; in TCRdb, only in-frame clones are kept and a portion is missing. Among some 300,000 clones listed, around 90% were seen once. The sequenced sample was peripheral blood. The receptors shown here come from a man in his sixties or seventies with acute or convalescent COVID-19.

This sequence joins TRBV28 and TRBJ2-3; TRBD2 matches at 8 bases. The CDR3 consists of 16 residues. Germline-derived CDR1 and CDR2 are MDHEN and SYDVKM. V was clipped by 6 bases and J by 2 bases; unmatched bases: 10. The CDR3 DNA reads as TGTGCCAGCAGGGACGGGACTAGTATGTACACAGATACGCAGTATTTT. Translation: CASRDGTSMYTDTQYF.

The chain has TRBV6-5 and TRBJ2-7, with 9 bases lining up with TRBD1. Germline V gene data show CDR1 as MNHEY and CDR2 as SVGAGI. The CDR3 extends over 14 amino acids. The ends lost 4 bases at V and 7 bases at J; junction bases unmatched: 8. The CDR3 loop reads CASSSSGTGLEQYF. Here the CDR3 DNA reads TGTGCCAGCAGTTCGAGCGGGACAGGGCTTGAGCAGTACTTC.

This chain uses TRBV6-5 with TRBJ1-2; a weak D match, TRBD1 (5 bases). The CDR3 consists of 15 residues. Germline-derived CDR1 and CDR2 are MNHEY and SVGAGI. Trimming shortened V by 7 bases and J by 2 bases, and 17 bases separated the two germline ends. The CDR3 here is CASMGLGGTNYGYTF. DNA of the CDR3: TGTGCCAGCATGGGCCTCGGGGGAACGAACTATGGCTACACCTTC.

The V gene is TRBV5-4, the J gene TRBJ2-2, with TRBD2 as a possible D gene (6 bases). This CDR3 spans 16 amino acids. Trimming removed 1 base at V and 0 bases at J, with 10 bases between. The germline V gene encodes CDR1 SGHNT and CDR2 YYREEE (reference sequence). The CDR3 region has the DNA TGTGCCAGCAGCTTGAAGGGCGGGGCGAACACCGGGGAGCTGTTTTTT. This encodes CASSLKGGANTGELFF.